This entry is about one T cell receptor (beta chain). V was cut by 3 bases and J by 6 bases, with 12 bases left in between. Germline V gene data show CDR1 as MDHEN and CDR2 as SYDVKM. The CDR3 contains 14 residues. This record belongs to a study of T cell changes during pregnancy in multiple sclerosis. Here immunoSEQ multiplex PCR was the method, and the copy in TCRdb shows in-frame clones only, minus some. Of around 57,000 clones listed, 89% are singletons. Material: peripheral blood, obtained in the first trimester of pregnancy. V gene TRBV28 combines with J gene TRBJ2-1, with D perhaps matching TRBD2 (6 bases). This TCR was sampled from a female donor with multiple sclerosis, enrolled in a pregnancy study. This CDR3 is CASSLGRLGNEQFF. The CDR3 DNA reads TGTGCCAGCAGTTTGGGGAGGTTAGGCAATGAGCAGTTCTTC.